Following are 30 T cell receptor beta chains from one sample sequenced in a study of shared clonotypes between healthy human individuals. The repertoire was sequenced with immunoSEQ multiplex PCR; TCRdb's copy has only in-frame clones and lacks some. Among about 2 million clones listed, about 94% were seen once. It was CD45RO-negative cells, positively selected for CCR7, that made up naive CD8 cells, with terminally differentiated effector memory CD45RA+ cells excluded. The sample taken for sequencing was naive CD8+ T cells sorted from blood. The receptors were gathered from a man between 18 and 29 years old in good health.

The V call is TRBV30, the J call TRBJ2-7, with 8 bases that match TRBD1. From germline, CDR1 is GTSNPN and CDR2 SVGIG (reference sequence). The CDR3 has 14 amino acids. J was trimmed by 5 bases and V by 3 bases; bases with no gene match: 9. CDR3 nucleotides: TGTGCCTGGAGCCCGGACAGGGAGGTAGACGAGCAGTACTTC. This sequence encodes CAWSPDREVDEQYF.

Here the CDR3 reads CASSLQGPTTRAFF. CDR3 bases: TGTGCCAGCAGTTTACAGGGACCAACCACCCGGGCTTTCTTT. This sequence joins TRBV27 and TRBJ1-1; TRBD1 might be the D (5 bases). V lost 2 bases to trimming and J lost 11 bases, with 18 bases between them. CDR1 is MNHEY and CDR2 is SMNVEV in the germline V gene (reference sequence). The CDR3 has 14 residues.

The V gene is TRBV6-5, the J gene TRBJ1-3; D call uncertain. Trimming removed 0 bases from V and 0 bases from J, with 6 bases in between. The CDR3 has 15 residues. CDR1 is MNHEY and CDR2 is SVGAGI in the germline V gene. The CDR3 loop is CASSYSGNSGNTIYF. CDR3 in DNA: TGTGCCAGCAGTTACTCCGGGAACTCTGGAAACACCATATATTTT.

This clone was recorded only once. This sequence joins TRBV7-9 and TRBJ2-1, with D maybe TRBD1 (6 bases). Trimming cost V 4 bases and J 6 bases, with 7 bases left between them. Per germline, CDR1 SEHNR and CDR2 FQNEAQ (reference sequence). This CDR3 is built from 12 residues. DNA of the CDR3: TGTGCCAGCAGCTGGACAGCCAATGAGCAGTTCTTC. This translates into CASSWTANEQFF.

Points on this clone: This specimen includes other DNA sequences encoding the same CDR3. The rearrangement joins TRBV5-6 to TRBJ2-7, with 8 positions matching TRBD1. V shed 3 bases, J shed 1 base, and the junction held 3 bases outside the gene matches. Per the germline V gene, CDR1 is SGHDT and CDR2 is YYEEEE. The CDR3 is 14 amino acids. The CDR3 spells CASSWGTGSYEQYF. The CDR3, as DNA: TGTGCCAGCAGCTGGGGGACAGGTTCCTACGAGCAGTACTTC. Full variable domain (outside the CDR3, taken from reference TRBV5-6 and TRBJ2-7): DAGVTQSPTHLIKTRGQQVTLRCSPKSGHDTVSWYQQALGQGPQFIFQYYEEEERQRGNFPDRFSGHQFPNYSSELNVNALLLGDSALYLCASSWGTGSYEQYFGPGTRLTVT.

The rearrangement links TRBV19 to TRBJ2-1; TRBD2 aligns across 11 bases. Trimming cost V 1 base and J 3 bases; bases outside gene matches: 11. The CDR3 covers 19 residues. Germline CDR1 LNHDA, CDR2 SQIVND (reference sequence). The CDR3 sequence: CASSIVFGMGLADYNEQFF. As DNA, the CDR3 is TGTGCCAGTAGTATAGTGTTCGGTATGGGACTAGCGGACTACAATGAGCAGTTCTTC.

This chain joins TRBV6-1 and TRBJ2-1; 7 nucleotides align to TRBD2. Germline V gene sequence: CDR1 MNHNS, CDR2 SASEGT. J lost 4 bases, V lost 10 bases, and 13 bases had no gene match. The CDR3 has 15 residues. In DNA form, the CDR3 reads TGTGCCACCCCGGGGAGCGGGATAGGATACAATGAGCAGTTCTTC. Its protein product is CATPGSGIGYNEQFF.

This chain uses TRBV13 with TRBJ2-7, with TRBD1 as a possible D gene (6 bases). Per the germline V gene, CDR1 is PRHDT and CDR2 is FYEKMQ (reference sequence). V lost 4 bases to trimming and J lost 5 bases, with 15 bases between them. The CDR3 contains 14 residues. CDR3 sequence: CASSSLTGYHEQYF. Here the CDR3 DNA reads TGTGCCAGCAGCTCACTTACAGGGTACCACGAGCAGTACTTC.

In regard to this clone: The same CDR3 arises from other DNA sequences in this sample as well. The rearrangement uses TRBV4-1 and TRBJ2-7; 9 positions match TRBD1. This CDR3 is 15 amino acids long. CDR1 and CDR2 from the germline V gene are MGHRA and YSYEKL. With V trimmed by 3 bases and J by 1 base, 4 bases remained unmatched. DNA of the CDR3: TGCGCCAGCAGCCAGGGACAGGGTATATCCTACGAGCAGTACTTC. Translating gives CASSQGQGISYEQYF.

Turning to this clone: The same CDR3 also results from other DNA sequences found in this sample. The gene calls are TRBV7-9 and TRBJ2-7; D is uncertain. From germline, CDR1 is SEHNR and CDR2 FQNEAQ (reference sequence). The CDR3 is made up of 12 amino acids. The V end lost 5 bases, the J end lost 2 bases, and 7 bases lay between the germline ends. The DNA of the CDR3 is TGTGCCAGCAGCCTATCCGCCTACGAGCAGTACTTC. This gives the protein CASSLSAYEQYF.

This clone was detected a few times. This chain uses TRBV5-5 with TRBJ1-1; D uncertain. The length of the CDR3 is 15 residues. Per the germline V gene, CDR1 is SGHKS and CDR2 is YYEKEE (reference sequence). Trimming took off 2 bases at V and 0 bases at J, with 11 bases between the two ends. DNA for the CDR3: TGTGCCAGCAGCTTCTTTGCAGGTGTGAACACTGAAGCTTTCTTT. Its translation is CASSFFAGVNTEAFF.

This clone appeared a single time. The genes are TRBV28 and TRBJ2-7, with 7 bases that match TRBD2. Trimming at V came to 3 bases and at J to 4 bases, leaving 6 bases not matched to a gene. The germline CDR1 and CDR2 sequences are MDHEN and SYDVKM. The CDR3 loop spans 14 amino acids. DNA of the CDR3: TGTGCCAGCAGTTTGGGCGGCGGGGGATACGAGCAGTACTTC. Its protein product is CASSLGGGGYEQYF.

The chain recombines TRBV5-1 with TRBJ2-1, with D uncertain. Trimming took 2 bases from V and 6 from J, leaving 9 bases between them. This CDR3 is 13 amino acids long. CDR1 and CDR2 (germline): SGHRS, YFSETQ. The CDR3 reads CASSFRTPNEQFF. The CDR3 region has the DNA TGCGCCAGCAGCTTCCGTACCCCCAATGAGCAGTTCTTC. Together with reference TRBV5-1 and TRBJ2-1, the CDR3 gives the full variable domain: KAGVTQTPRYLIKTRGQQVTLSCSPISGHRSVSWYQQTPGQGLQFLFEYFSETQRNKGNFPGRFSGRQFSNSRSEMNVSTLELGDSALYLCASSFRTPNEQFFGPGTRLTVL.

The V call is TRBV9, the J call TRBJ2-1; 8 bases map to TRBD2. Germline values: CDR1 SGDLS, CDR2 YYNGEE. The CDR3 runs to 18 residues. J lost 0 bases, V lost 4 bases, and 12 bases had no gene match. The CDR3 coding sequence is TGTGCCAGCAGCCCCCCCTTTGGGCGGGAGGCCTCCTACAATGAGCAGTTCTTC. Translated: CASSPPFGREASYNEQFF.

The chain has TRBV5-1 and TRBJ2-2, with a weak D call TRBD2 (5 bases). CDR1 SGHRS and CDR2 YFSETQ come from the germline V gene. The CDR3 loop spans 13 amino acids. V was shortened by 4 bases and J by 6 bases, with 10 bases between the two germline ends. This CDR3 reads CASSPLGAGELFF. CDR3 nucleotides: TGCGCCAGCAGCCCCCTCGGGGCCGGGGAGCTGTTTTTT.

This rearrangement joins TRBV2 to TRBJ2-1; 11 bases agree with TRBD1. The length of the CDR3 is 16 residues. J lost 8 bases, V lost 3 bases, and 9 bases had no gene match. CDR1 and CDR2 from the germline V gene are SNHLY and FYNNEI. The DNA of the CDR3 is TGTGCCAGCAGTGAGCTCCGGGACAGGGGGATCTATGAGCAGTTCTTC. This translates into CASSELRDRGIYEQFF.

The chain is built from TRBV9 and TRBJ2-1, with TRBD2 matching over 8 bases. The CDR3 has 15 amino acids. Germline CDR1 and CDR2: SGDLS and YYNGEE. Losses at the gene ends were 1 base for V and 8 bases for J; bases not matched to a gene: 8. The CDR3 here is CASSVYSGGIDEQFF. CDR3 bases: TGTGCCAGCAGCGTATACAGCGGGGGCATCGATGAGCAGTTCTTC.

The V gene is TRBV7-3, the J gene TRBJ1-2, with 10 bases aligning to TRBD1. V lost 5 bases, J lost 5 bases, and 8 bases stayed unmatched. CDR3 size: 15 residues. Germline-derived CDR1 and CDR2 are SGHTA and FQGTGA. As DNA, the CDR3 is TGTGCCAGCAGCCGAGACGCGGGACAGGGGTATGGCTACACCTTC. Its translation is CASSRDAGQGYGYTF.

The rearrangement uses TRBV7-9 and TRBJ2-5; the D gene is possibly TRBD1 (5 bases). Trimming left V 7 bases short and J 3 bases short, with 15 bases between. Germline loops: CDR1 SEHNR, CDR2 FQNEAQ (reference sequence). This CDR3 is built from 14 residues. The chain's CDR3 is CASNPMGQKETQYF. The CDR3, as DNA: TGTGCCAGCAACCCGATGGGGCAGAAAGAGACCCAGTACTTC. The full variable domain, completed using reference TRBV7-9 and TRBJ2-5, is DTGVSQNPRHKITKRGQNVTFRCDPISEHNRLYWYRQTLGQGPEFLTYFQNEAQLEKSRLLSDRFSAERPKGSFSTLEIQRTEQGDSAMYLCASNPMGQKETQYFGPGTRLLVL.

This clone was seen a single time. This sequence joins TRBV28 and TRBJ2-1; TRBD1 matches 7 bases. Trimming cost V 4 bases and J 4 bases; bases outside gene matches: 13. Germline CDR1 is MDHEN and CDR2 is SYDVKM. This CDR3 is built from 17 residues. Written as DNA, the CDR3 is TGTGCCAGCAGTTCTAAAAGACAGGGTCCCCCGTACAATGAGCAGTTCTTC. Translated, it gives CASSSKRQGPPYNEQFF.

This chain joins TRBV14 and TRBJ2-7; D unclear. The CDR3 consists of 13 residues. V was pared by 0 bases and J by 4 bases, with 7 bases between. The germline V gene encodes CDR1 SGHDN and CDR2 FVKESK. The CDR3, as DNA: TGTGCCAGCAGCCAAGATAGCTGGTACGAGCAGTACTTC. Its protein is CASSQDSWYEQYF.

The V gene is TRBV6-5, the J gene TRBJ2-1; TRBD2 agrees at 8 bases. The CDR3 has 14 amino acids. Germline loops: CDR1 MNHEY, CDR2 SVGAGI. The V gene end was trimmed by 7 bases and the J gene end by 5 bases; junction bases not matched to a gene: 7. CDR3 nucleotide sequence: TGTGCCAGCACCTCTAGCGGGTCCCACAATGAGCAGTTCTTC. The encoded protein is CASTSSGSHNEQFF.

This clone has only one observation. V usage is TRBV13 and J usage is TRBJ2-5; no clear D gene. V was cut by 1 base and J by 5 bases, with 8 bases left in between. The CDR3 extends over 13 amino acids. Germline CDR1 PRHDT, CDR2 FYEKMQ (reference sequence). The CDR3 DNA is TGTGCCAGCAGCTTAGTCGGCAGGGAGACCCAGTACTTC. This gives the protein CASSLVGRETQYF.

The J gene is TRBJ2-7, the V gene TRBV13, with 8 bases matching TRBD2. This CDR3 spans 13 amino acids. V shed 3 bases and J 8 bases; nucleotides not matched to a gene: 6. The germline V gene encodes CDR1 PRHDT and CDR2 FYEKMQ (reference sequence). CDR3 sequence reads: CASSLGLDVKQYF. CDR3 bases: TGTGCCAGCAGCTTGGGACTAGACGTGAAGCAGTACTTC.

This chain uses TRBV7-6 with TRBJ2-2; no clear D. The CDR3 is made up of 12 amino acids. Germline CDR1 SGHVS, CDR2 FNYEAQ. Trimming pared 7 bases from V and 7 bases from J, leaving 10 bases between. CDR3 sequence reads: CASTGLGGELFF. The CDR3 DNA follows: TGTGCCAGCACCGGGCTAGGCGGGGAGCTGTTTTTT. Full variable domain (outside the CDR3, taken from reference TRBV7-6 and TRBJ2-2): GAGVSQSPRYKVTKRGQDVALRCDPISGHVSLYWYRQALGQGPEFLTYFNYEAQQDKSGLPNDRFSAERPEGSISTLTIQRTEQRDSAMYRCASTGLGGELFFGEGSRLTVL.

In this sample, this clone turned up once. CDR3 protein: CASSLGSKTYEQYF. CDR3 DNA sequence: TGTGCCAGCAGCTTGGGTAGCAAGACCTACGAGCAGTACTTC. This chain uses TRBV5-5 with TRBJ2-7; D call uncertain. This CDR3 spans 14 amino acids. Germline loops: CDR1 SGHKS, CDR2 YYEKEE (reference sequence). V was pared by 0 bases and J by 2 bases, with 9 bases between.

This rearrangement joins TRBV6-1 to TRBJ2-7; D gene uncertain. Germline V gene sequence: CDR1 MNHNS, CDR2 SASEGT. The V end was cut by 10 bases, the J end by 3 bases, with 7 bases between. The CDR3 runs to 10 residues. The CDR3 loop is CATQNYEQYF. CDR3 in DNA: TGTGCCACCCAGAACTACGAGCAGTACTTC.

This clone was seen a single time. In DNA, the CDR3 is TGTGCCAGCAGCTCCATGCCCAGTTCGGCAGATACGCAGTATTTT. It is translated as CASSSMPSSADTQYF. The chain is built from TRBV7-8 and TRBJ2-3; unclear D gene. Trimming took 4 bases from V and 4 from J, leaving 15 bases between them. Germline CDR1 and CDR2: SGHVS and FQNEAQ. The CDR3 runs 15 residues.

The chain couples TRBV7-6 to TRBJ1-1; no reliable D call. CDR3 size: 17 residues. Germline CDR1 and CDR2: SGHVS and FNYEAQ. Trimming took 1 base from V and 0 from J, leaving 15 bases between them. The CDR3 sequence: CASSLDARANMNTEAFF. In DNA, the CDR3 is TGTGCCAGCAGCTTAGACGCCAGAGCCAACATGAACACTGAAGCTTTCTTT.

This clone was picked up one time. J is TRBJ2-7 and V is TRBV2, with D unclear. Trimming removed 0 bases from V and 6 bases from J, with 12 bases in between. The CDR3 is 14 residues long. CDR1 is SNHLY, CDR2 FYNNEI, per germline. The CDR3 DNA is TGTGCCAGCAGTGAAGCGCTAGGAATCGGCGAGCAGTACTTC. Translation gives CASSEALGIGEQYF.